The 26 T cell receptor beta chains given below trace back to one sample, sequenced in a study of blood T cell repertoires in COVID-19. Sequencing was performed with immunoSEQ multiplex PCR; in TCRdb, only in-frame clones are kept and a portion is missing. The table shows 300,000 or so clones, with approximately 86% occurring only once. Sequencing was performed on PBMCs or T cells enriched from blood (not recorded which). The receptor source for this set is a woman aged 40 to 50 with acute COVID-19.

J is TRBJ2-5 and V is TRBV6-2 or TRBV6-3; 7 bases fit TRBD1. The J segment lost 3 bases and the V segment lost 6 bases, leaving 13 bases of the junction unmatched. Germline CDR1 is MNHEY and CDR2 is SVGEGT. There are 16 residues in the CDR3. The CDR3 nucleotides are TGTGCCAGCAGCCCATGGGTTGGGGACAGCGAAGAGACCCAGTACTTC. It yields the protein CASSPWVGDSEETQYF.

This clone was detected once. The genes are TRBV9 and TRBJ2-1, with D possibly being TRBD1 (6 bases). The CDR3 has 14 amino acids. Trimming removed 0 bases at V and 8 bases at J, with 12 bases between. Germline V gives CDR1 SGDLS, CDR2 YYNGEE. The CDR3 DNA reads TGTGCCAGCAGCGTAGCGGCAGGGGCCGATGAGCAGTTCTTC. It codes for CASSVAAGADEQFF.

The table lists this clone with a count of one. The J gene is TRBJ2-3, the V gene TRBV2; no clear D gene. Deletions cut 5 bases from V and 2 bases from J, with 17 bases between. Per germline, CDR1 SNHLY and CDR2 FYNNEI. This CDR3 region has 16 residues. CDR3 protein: CASSPSIHKITDTQYF. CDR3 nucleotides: TGTGCCAGCAGTCCTTCGATTCACAAAATCACAGATACGCAGTATTTT.

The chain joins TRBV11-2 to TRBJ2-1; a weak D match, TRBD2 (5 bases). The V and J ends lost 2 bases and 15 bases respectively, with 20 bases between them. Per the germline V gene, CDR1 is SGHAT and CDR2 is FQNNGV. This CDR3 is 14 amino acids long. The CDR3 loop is CASSLRRSRGQGFF. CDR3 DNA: TGTGCCAGCAGCTTAAGGCGGAGCCGGGGTCAAGGGTTCTTC.

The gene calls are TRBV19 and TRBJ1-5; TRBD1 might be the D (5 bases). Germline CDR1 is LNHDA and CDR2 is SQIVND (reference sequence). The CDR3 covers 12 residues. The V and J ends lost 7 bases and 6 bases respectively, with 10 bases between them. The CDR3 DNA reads TGTGCCAGTAATCTAGGGGCTCAGCCCCAGCATTTT. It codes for CASNLGAQPQHF.

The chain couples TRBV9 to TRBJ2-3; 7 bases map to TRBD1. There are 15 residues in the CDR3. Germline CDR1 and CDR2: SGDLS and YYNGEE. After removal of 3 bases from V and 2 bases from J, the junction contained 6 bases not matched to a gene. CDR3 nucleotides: TGTGCCAGCAGCGCTCAGGGGGTATTCACAGATACGCAGTATTTT. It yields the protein CASSAQGVFTDTQYF.

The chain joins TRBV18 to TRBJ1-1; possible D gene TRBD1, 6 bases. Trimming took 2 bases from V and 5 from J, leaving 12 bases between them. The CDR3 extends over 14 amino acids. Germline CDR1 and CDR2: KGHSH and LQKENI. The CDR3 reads CASSPRGGGTEAFF. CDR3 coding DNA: TGTGCCAGCTCACCAAGAGGGGGTGGGACTGAAGCTTTCTTT. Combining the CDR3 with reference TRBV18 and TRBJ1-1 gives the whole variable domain NAGVMQNPRHLVRRRGQEARLRCSPMKGHSHVYWYRQLPEEGLKFMVYLQKENIIDESGMPKERFSAEFPKEGPSILRIQQVVRGDSAAYFCASSPRGGGTEAFFGQGTRLTVV.

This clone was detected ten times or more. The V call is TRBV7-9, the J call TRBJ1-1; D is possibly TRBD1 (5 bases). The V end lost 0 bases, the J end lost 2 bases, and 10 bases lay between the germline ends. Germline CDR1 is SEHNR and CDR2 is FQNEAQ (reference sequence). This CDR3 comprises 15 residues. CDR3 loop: CASSLALGGNTEAFF. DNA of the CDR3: TGTGCCAGCAGCTTAGCGCTCGGGGGAAACACTGAAGCTTTCTTT.

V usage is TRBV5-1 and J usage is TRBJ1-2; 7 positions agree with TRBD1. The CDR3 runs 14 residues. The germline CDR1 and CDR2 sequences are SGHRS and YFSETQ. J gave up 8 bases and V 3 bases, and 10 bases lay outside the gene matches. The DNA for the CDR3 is TGCGCCAGCAGCTCCGGACAGGCCCTTGGAGGCTACACCTTC. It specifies CASSSGQALGGYTF. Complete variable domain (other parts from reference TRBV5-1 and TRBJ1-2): KAGVTQTPRYLIKTRGQQVTLSCSPISGHRSVSWYQQTPGQGLQFLFEYFSETQRNKGNFPGRFSGRQFSNSRSEMNVSTLELGDSALYLCASSSGQALGGYTFGSGTRLTVV.

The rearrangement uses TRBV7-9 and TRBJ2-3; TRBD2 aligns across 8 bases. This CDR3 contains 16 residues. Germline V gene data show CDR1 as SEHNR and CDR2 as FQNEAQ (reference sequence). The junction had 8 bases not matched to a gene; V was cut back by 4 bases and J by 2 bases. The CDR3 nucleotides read TGTGCCAGCAGCTCTGGACTAGCACATCTCACAGATACGCAGTATTTT. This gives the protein CASSSGLAHLTDTQYF.

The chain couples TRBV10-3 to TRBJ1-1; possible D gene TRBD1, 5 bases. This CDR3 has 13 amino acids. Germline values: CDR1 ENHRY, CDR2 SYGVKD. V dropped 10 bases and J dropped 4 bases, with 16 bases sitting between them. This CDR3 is CATKVPQGTEAFF. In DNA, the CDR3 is TGTGCCACCAAAGTTCCCCAGGGCACTGAAGCTTTCTTT.

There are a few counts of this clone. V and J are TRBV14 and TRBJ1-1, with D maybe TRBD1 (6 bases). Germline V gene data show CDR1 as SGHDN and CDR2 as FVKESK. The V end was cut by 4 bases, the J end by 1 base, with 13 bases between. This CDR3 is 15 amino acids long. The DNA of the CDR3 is TGTGCCAGCAGCCCATTGGGGGGGGCGAACACTGAAGCTTTCTTT. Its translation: CASSPLGGANTEAFF.

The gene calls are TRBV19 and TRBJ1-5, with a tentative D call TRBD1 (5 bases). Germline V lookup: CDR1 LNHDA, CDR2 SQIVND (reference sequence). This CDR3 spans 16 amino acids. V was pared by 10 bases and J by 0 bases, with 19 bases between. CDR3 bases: TGTGCCACCCAACCAAGGGGTTTTTATAGCAATCAGCCCCAGCATTTT. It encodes CATQPRGFYSNQPQHF.

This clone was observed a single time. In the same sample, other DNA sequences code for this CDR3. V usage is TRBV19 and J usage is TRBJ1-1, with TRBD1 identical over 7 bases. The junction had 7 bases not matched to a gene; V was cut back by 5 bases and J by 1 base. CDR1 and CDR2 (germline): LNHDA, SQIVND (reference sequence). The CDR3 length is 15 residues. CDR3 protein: CASSLGTGANTEAFF. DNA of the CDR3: TGTGCCAGTAGTCTCGGTACAGGGGCGAACACTGAAGCTTTCTTT.

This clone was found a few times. The DNA for the CDR3 is TGTGCCAGCAGTGAGGGGGGTCTTACCTATGGCTACACCTTC. It encodes CASSEGGLTYGYTF. V usage is TRBV2 and J usage is TRBJ1-2, with D perhaps TRBD1 (5 bases). Germline V gives CDR1 SNHLY, CDR2 FYNNEI. V lost 3 bases and J 4 bases, leaving 12 bases between the germline ends. The CDR3 covers 14 residues.

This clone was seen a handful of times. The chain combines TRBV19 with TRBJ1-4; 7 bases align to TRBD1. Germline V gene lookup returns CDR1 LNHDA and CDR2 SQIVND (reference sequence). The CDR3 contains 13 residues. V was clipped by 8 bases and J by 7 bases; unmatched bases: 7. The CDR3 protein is CASAGTVGEKLFF. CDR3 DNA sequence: TGTGCCAGTGCCGGGACAGTGGGTGAAAAACTGTTTTTT.

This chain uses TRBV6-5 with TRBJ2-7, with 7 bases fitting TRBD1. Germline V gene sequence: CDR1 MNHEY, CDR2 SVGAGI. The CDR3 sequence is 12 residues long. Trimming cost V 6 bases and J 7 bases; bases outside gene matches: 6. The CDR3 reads CASRTGLGEQYF. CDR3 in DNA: TGTGCCAGCAGGACAGGGCTAGGGGAGCAGTACTTC.

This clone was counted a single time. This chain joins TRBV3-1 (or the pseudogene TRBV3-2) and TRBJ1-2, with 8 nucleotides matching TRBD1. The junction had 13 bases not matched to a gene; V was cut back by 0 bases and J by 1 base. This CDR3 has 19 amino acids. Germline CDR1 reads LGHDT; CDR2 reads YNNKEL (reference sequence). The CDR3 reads CASSQDADRGPLNNYGYTF. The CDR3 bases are TGTGCCAGCAGCCAAGATGCCGACAGGGGTCCCCTGAATAACTATGGCTACACCTTC.

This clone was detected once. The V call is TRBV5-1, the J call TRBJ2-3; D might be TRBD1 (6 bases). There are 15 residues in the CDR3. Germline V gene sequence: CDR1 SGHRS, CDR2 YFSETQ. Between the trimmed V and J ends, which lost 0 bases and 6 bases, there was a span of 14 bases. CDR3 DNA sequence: TGCGCCAGCAGCTTGGCCCCAACAGGGTTGGATACGCAGTATTTT. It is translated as CASSLAPTGLDTQYF.

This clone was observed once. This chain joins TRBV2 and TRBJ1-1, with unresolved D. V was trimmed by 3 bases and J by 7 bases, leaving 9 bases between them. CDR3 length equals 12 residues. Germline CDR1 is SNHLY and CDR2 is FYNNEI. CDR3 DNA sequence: TGTGCCAGCAGTGACAGGAGGAATGAAGCTTTCTTT. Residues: CASSDRRNEAFF.

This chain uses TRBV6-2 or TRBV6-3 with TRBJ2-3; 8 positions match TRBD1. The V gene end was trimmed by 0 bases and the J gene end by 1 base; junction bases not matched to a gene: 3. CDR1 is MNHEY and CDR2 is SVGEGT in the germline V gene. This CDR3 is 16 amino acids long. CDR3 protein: CASSYSSTGGTDTQYF. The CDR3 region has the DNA TGTGCCAGCAGTTACTCTTCGACAGGGGGCACAGATACGCAGTATTTT.

The CDR3 region is CASSYSSGTGGNQPQHF. Here the CDR3 DNA reads TGTGCCAGCAGTTACTCTTCTGGGACAGGGGGCAATCAGCCCCAGCATTTT. The chain links TRBV6-2 or TRBV6-3 to TRBJ1-5, with 10 bases fitting TRBD1. With 0 bases clipped from V and 2 bases from J, the junction kept 4 bases outside the gene matches. The CDR3 runs to 17 residues. The germline V gene encodes CDR1 MNHEY and CDR2 SVGEGT.

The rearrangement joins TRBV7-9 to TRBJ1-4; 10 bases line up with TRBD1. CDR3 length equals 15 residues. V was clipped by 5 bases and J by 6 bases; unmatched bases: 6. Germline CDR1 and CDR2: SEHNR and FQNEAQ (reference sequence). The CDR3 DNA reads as TGTGCCAGCAGCAGACCCGGGACAGGGGATGAAAAACTGTTTTTT. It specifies CASSRPGTGDEKLFF. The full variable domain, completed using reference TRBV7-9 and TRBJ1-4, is DTGVSQNPRHKITKRGQNVTFRCDPISEHNRLYWYRQTLGQGPEFLTYFQNEAQLEKSRLLSDRFSAERPKGSFSTLEIQRTEQGDSAMYLCASSRPGTGDEKLFFGSGTQLSVL.

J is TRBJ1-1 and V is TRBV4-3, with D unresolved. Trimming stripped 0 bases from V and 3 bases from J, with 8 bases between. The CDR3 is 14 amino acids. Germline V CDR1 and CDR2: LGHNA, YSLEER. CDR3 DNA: TGCGCCAGCAGCCAAGATAGGCGGTACACTGAAGCTTTCTTT. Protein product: CASSQDRRYTEAFF.

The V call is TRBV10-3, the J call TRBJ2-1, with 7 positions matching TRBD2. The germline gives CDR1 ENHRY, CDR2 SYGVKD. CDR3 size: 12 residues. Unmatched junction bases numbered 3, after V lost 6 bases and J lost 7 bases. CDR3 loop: CAIRREGNEQFF. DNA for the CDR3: TGTGCCATCAGGAGGGAGGGTAATGAGCAGTTCTTC.

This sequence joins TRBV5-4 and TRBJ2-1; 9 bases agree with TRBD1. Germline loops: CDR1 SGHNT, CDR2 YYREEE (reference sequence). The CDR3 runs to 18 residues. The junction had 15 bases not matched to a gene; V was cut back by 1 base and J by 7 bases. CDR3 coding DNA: TGTGCCAGCAGCTTGTACAGGCCAGGACAGGGGCCTTCAAATGAGCAGTTCTTC. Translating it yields CASSLYRPGQGPSNEQFF.